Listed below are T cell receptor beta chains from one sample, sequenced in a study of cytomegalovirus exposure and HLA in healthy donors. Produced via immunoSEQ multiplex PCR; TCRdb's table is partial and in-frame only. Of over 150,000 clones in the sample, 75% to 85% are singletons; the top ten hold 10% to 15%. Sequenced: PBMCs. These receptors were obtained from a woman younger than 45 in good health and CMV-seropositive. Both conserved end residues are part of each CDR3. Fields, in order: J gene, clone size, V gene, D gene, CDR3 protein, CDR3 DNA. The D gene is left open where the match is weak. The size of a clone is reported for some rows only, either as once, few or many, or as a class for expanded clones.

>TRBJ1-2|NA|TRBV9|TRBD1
CASSVVQGADGYTF
TGTGCCAGCAGCGTAGTCCAGGGGGCTGATGGCTACACCTTC
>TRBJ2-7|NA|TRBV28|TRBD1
CASSLGTAQYF
TGTGCCAGCAGCCTTGGGACAGCGCAGTACTTC
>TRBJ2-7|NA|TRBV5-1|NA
CASNTGINYEQYF
TGCGCCAGCAATACCGGGATAAACTACGAGCAGTACTTC
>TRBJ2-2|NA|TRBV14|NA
CASSQVSSGAGELFF
TGTGCCAGCAGCCAAGTGTCAAGCGGCGCCGGGGAGCTGTTTTTT
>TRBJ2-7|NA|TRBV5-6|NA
CASSLYAHRSYEQYF
TGTGCCAGCAGCTTGTATGCACACCGCTCCTACGAGCAGTACTTC
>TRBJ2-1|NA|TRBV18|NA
CASSPGGNNEQFF
TGTGCCAGCTCACCTGGCGGGAACAATGAGCAGTTCTTC
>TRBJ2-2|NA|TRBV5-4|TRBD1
CASSSRDRGTGELFF
TGTGCCAGCAGCTCCCGGGACAGGGGGACCGGGGAGCTGTTTTTT
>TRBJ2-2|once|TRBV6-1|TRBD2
CASSAERGGYTGELFF
TGTGCCAGCAGTGCCGAGCGGGGCGGATACACCGGGGAGCTGTTTTTT
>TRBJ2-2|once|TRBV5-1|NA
CASSLGSSVTGELFF
TGCGCCAGCAGCTTGGGATCTAGCGTAACCGGGGAGCTGTTTTTT
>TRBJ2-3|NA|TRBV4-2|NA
CASSQDGSGGGPHTDTQYF
TGTGCCAGCAGCCAAGACGGGAGTGGGGGGGGGCCCCACACAGATACGCAGTATTTT
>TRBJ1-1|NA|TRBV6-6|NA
CASSYSPSEAFF
TGTGCCAGCAGTTACTCGCCAAGCGAAGCTTTCTTT
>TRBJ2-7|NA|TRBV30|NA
CAWRVSGTSSPYEQYF
TGTGCCTGGAGGGTCAGCGGGACATCCAGCCCCTACGAGCAGTACTTC
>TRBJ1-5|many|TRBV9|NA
CASSERDINQPQHF
TGTGCCAGCAGCGAGAGGGACATTAATCAGCCCCAGCATTTT
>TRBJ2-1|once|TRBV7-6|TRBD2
CASSLLTSGMHNEQFF
TGTGCCAGCAGTCTACTCACTAGCGGGATGCACAATGAGCAGTTCTTC
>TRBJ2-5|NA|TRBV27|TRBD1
CASSNIRGRETQYF
TGTGCCAGCAGTAATATCAGGGGGCGGGAGACCCAGTACTTC
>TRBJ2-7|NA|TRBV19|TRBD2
CASSMGGISSYEQYF
TGTGCCAGTAGTATGGGAGGGATTAGCTCCTACGAGCAGTACTTC
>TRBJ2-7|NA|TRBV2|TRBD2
CASSAGAGVSEEQYF
TGTGCCAGCAGTGCTGGAGCGGGAGTCTCCGAGGAGCAGTACTTC
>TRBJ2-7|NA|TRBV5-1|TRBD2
CASSPLAGVGEQYF
TGCGCCAGCAGCCCCCTAGCGGGAGTGGGGGAGCAGTACTTC
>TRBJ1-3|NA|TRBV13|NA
CASSKPTGPKSGNTIYF
TGTGCCAGCAGCAAACCGACAGGACCTAAGAGTGGAAACACCATATATTTT
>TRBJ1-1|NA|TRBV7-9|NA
CASSGGVRGGAEAFF
TGTGCCAGCAGCGGAGGGGTTCGGGGCGGCGCTGAAGCTTTCTTT
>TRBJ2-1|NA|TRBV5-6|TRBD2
CASSLVSAGGPYNEQFF
TGTGCCAGCAGCTTGGTCTCGGCGGGAGGCCCCTACAATGAGCAGTTCTTC
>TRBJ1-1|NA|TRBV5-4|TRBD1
CASSLERGTEDYTEAFF
TGTGCCAGCAGCTTGGAGAGGGGGACAGAGGATTACACTGAAGCTTTCTTT